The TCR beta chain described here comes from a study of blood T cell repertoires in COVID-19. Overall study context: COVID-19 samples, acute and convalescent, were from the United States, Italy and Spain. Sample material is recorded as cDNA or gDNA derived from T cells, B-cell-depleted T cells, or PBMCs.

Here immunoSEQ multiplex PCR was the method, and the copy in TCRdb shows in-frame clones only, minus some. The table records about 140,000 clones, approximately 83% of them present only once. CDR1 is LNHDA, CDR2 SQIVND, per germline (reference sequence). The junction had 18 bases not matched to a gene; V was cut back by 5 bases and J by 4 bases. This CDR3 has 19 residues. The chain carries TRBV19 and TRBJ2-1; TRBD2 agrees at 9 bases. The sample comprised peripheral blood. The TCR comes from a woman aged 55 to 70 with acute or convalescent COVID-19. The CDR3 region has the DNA TGTGCCAGTAGTTTCCCGGCGGGACTAGCATCTCCTGGGTACAATGAGCAGTTCTTC. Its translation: CASSFPAGLASPGYNEQFF. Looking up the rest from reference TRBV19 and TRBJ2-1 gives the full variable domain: DGGITQSPKYLFRKEGQNVTLSCEQNLNHDAMYWYRQDPGQGLRLIYYSQIVNDFQKGDIAEGYSVSREKKESFPLTVTSAQKNPTAFYLCASSFPAGLASPGYNEQFFGPGTRLTVL.